This section outlines one TCR beta chain sequence together with its context. Its specificity is not known. The entry originates in a study of vaccination effects on CD4 cells after COVID-19. Study-level results: There was marked clonal contraction among infection- and vaccine-induced clones late after vaccination.

Profiled with immunoSEQ multiplex PCR; TCRdb holds only in-frame clones, not every one. Of approximately 76,000 clones in the sample, more than 60% were seen once. With the ViraFEST assay, the study expanded antigen-specific CD4+ T cells using viral peptide pools, then sequenced them. A roughly ten-day culture period preceded the isolation of CD4+ T cells. Absence of prior SARS-CoV-2 infection characterized the vaccine recipients, who showed negative nucleocapsid antibodies. Around 2.2 million PBMC were seeded per well and grown in the presence of around 10 IU/ml IL-2 and around 9 ug/ml peptides. The specimen comprised CD4+ T cells from PBMCs cultured with SARS-CoV-2 spike peptides, sampled before COVID-19 vaccination. The TCR comes from a human donor who received a COVID-19 vaccine.

The CDR3 is CSVQRNTGELFF. DNA of the CDR3: TGCAGCGTCCAGAGGAACACCGGGGAGCTGTTTTTT. The gene calls are TRBV29-1 and TRBJ2-2; no reliable D call. Germline V gene sequence: CDR1 SQVTM, CDR2 ANQGSEA. This CDR3 region has 12 residues. Trimming stripped 6 bases from V and 1 base from J, with 6 bases between.